What follows are 17 T cell receptor beta chains derived from one specimen sequenced in a study of blood T cell repertoires in COVID-19. Measured with immunoSEQ multiplex PCR; TCRdb has only the in-frame clones, and not every one. Counted here are over 100,000 clones, 85% to 90% occurring once; the ten biggest clones make up approximately 5.1%. Sequenced material: peripheral blood. Receptors were obtained from a human donor in a cohort sampled during active COVID-19.

The chain employs TRBV5-1 and TRBJ1-2; 10 nucleotides agree with TRBD1. The V gene's germline CDR1 is SGHRS and CDR2 YFSETQ. The CDR3 spans 16 residues. The V and J ends lost 4 bases and 4 bases, in that order; junction bases with no gene match: 10. Written as DNA, the CDR3 is TGCGCCAGCAGCCTCGGAGGGACAGGGGATATCTATGGCTACACCTTC. Protein sequence: CASSLGGTGDIYGYTF.

CDR3 loop: CASSYSSTGASPLHF. The CDR3 coding sequence is TGTGCCAGCAGTTACTCGAGTACAGGAGCCTCACCCCTCCACTTT. The V and J genes are TRBV6-5 and TRBJ1-6; D may be TRBD1 (5 bases). CDR1 and CDR2 (germline): MNHEY, SVGAGI. CDR3 length equals 15 residues. Deletions cut 0 bases from V and 10 bases from J, with 13 bases between.

The chain joins TRBV6-4 to TRBJ2-7, with D maybe TRBD2 (6 bases). Between the trimmed V and J ends, which lost 11 bases and 1 base, there was a span of 15 bases. This CDR3 is built from 13 residues. Germline values: CDR1 MRHNA, CDR2 SNTAGT. The CDR3 region is CAGPGVSSYEQYF. CDR3 coding DNA: TGTGCCGGTCCGGGGGTGAGTTCCTACGAGCAGTACTTC.

This clone was detected once. The rearrangement links TRBV11-3 to TRBJ2-6; unclear D gene. CDR3 size: 17 residues. V was shortened by 1 base and J by 2 bases, with 12 bases between the two germline ends. Germline assignment: CDR1 SGHNT and CDR2 YENEEA. CDR3 DNA sequence: TGTGCCAGCAGCTTAGTTTTTTTGGCAACTGGGGCCAACGTCCTGACTTTC. Amino acids: CASSLVFLATGANVLTF. The complete variable domain, with remaining parts taken from reference TRBV11-3 and TRBJ2-6, reads EAGVVQSPRYKIIEKKQPVAFWCNPISGHNTLYWYLQNLGQGPELLIRYENEEAVDDSQLPKDRFSAERLKGVDSTLKIQPAELGDSAVYLCASSLVFLATGANVLTFGAGSRLTVL.

The J gene is TRBJ2-3, the V gene TRBV9; a weak D match, TRBD2 (6 bases). CDR1 is SGDLS and CDR2 is YYNGEE in the germline V gene. This CDR3 has 16 amino acids. V lost 2 bases and J 5 bases, leaving 18 bases between the germline ends. CDR3 protein: CASSVRGKGTGDTQYF. In DNA form, the CDR3 reads TGTGCCAGCAGCGTTCGGGGGAAGGGAACTGGAGATACGCAGTATTTT.

V is TRBV2 and J is TRBJ1-1, with a tentative D call TRBD1 (5 bases). This CDR3 has 15 residues. Per the germline V gene, CDR1 is SNHLY and CDR2 is FYNNEI. CDR3 nucleotides: TGTGCAACCACCCAGAGGGAGGGGATGAACACTGAAGCTTTCTTT. Its protein product is CATTQREGMNTEAFF.

The V gene is TRBV7-2, the J gene TRBJ2-4; 9 positions agree with TRBD2. This CDR3 region has 14 residues. CDR1 and CDR2 from the germline V gene are SGHTA and FQGNSA. V lost 5 bases, J lost 10 bases, and 9 bases stayed unmatched. The CDR3 loop is CASSPPGTSLIQYF. The CDR3 DNA follows: TGTGCCAGCAGCCCACCCGGGACTAGCCTTATTCAGTACTTC. Variable domain in full (rest from reference TRBV7-2 and TRBJ2-4): GAGVSQSPSNKVTEKGKDVELRCDPISGHTALYWYRQSLGQGLEFLIYFQGNSAPDKSGLPSDRFSAERTGGSVSTLTIQRTQQEDSAVYLCASSPPGTSLIQYFGAGTRLSVL.

The chain has TRBV18 and TRBJ1-2, with D unresolved. Between the trimmed V and J ends, which lost 0 bases and 7 bases, there was a span of 18 bases. The germline V gene has CDR1 KGHSH and CDR2 LQKENI. The CDR3 has 16 residues. CDR3: CASSPPSSGSRSGYTF. The CDR3 DNA follows: TGTGCCAGCTCACCACCCTCGTCCGGGTCGAGGAGTGGCTACACCTTC.

The chain has TRBV28 and TRBJ1-3; D gene ambiguous. Germline values: CDR1 MDHEN, CDR2 SYDVKM. Trimming shortened V by 5 bases and J by 1 base, and 3 bases separated the two germline ends. The CDR3 has 12 residues. CDR3 in amino acids: CASSISGNTIYF. The CDR3, as DNA: TGTGCCAGCAGTATATCTGGAAACACCATATATTTT.

V and J are TRBV28 and TRBJ2-7; TRBD2 matches 7 bases. The germline gives CDR1 MDHEN, CDR2 SYDVKM. This CDR3 is built from 13 residues. V dropped 10 bases and J dropped 2; count of bases not matched to a gene: 8. CDR3 DNA sequence: TGTGCCACCGGCGGGAGCCAACCCTACGAGCAGTACTTC. This sequence encodes CATGGSQPYEQYF.

The chain links TRBV7-2 to TRBJ1-5; 7 nucleotides align to TRBD1. The germline CDR1 and CDR2 sequences are SGHTA and FQGNSA. J was trimmed by 7 bases and V by 4 bases; bases with no gene match: 4. This CDR3 comprises 13 residues. CDR3 DNA: TGTGCCAGCAGCTCAGACAGGGACCAGCCCCAGCATTTT. Amino acids: CASSSDRDQPQHF.

This clone came up once. This rearrangement joins TRBV10-2 to TRBJ1-1, with 7 bases lining up with TRBD1. V was clipped by 6 bases and J by 5 bases; unmatched bases: 9. There are 14 residues in the CDR3. Germline loops: CDR1 WSHSY, CDR2 SAAADI. The CDR3 sequence: CASRRTTTGTEAFF. In DNA, the CDR3 is TGCGCCAGCAGACGTACCACGACAGGGACTGAAGCTTTCTTT.

This clone came up a few times. J is TRBJ2-3 and V is TRBV6-4, with 12 bases fitting TRBD1. Germline CDR1 is MRHNA and CDR2 is SNTAGT. V trimming: 3 bases; J trimming: 2 bases; junction bases outside the gene matches: 0. The length of the CDR3 is 15 residues. This chain's CDR3 is CASSEGQGATDTQYF. The CDR3 DNA follows: TGTGCCAGCAGTGAGGGACAGGGGGCCACAGATACGCAGTATTTT.

The J gene is TRBJ1-1, the V gene TRBV19; D perhaps matches TRBD1 (5 bases). V was pared by 6 bases and J by 1 base, with 15 bases between. The germline V gene encodes CDR1 LNHDA and CDR2 SQIVND (reference sequence). The CDR3 totals 15 residues. In DNA form, the CDR3 reads TGTGCCAGTAGAGATCCCGGGGGAGGGAACACTGAAGCTTTCTTT. Residues: CASRDPGGGNTEAFF.

Here the CDR3 DNA reads TGTGCCAGCAGGGGCCGGACGGGACAGGATGAAAAACTGTTTTTT. Amino acid sequence: CASRGRTGQDEKLFF. J is TRBJ1-4 and V is TRBV6-5; 8 bases align to TRBD1. With 6 bases clipped from V and 6 bases from J, the junction kept 9 bases outside the gene matches. Germline CDR1 reads MNHEY; CDR2 reads SVGAGI. The CDR3 is 15 amino acids.

This clone has a single count. The chain is built from TRBV11-2 and TRBJ1-1; possibly TRBD1 for D (6 bases). With 5 bases removed from V and 1 base from J, the gap between germline ends came to 17 bases. The CDR3 totals 16 residues. CDR1 is SGHAT, CDR2 FQNNGV, per germline. CDR3 coding DNA: TGTGCCAGCAGCCTACAGGGTAGGAGTAAGAACACTGAAGCTTTCTTT. Protein: CASSLQGRSKNTEAFF.

The rearrangement links TRBV28 to TRBJ2-7; D is possibly TRBD1 (6 bases). The V and J ends lost 5 bases and 2 bases respectively, with 13 bases between them. The CDR3 runs 14 residues. Germline CDR1 MDHEN, CDR2 SYDVKM. The CDR3 bases are TGTGCCAGCAGTCGGACAGTGGGCGCCTACGAGCAGTACTTC. It specifies CASSRTVGAYEQYF.